The 3 T cell receptor beta chains below all came from one sample that was sequenced in a study of regulatory T cells in long-lasting Graves disease. Time point described: newly diagnosed GD, antithyroid drugs for less than 3 months. RNA isolated from PBMCs was used to make the TCR library. Arm-PCR of CDR3 regions and iRepertoire HTBI primers were the basis on which TCR beta libraries were built. TCRdb re-called the multiplex PCR reads through MiXCR, storing one row per CDR3 protein. Of 300,000 to 400,000 distinct CDR3 sequences detected, approximately 15% appear once; the ten largest clones hold roughly 30%. This sample was also put to use in a study of T cells in Graves' hyperthyroidism and ophthalmopathy.

The sequencing here drew on peripheral blood mononuclear cells (PBMCs), taken at new diagnosis, from a patient treated with antithyroid drugs. The receptors stem from a man aged 40-49 years with Graves disease.

Ten or more counts support this clonotype. The chain employs TRBV28 and TRBJ2-1, with 11 bases fitting TRBD2. The CDR3 is 14 amino acids. The V gene's germline CDR1 is MDHEN and CDR2 SYDVKM. J lost 0 bases, V lost 9 bases, and 1 base had no gene match. Written as DNA, the CDR3 is TGTGCCAGTAGCGGGGGGGCCTCCTACAATGAGCAGTTCTTC. This encodes CASSGGASYNEQFF.

This clonotype was picked up one time. The rearrangement uses TRBV6-4 and TRBJ2-2; possible D gene TRBD1, 6 bases. Germline-derived CDR1 and CDR2 are MRHNA and SNTAGT. The CDR3 contains 15 residues. V was cut by 3 bases and J by 2 bases, with 10 bases left in between. In nucleotides, the CDR3 is TGTGCCAGCAGTGAATGGGACACAAACACCGGGGAGCTGTTTTTT. Protein: CASSEWDTNTGELFF.

The gene calls are TRBV5-4 and TRBJ2-3, with D possibly TRBD2 on 6 matching bases. Germline V gene sequence: CDR1 SGHNT, CDR2 YYREEE (reference sequence). V was pared by 0 bases and J by 1 base, with 9 bases between. The CDR3 spans 15 residues. CDR3 bases: TGTGCCAGCAGCTTGGCCCAGCGGGGCACAGATACGCAGTATTTT. It translates to CASSLAQRGTDTQYF.